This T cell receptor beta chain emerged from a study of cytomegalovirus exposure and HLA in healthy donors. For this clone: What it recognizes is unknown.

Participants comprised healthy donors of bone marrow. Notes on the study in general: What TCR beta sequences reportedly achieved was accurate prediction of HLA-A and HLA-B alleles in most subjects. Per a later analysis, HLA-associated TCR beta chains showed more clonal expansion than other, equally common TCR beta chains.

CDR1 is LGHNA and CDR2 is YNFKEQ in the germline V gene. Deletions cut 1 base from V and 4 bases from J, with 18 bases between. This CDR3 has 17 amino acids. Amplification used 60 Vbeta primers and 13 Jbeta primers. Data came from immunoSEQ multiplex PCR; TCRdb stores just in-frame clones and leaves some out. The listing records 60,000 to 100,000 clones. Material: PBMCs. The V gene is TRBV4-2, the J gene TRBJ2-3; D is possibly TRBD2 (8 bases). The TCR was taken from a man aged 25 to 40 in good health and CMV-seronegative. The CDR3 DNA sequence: TGTGCCAGCAGCCAAGTCAGGGGGAGCGGGGGTGCAGATACGCAGTATTTT. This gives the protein CASSQVRGSGGADTQYF.